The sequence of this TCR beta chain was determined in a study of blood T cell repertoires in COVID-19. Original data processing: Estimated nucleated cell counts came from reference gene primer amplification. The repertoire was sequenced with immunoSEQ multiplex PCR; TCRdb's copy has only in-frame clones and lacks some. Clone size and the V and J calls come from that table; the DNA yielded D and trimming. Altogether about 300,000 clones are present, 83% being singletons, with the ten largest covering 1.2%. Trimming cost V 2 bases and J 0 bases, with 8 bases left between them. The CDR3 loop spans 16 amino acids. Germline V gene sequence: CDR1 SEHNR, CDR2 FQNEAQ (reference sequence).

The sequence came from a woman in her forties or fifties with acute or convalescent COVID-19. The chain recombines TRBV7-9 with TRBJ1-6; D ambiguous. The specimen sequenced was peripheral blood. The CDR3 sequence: CASSLHPSSYNSPLHF. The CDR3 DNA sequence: TGTGCCAGCAGCTTACATCCGAGCTCCTATAATTCACCCCTCCACTTT. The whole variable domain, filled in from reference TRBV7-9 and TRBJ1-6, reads DTGVSQNPRHKITKRGQNVTFRCDPISEHNRLYWYRQTLGQGPEFLTYFQNEAQLEKSRLLSDRFSAERPKGSFSTLEIQRTEQGDSAMYLCASSLHPSSYNSPLHFGNGTRLTVT.